Below, one TCR beta chain is given with its context. Generated by immunoSEQ multiplex PCR, the TCRdb table keeps only in-frame clones and is missing some. Of tens of thousands of clones listed, about 76% are singletons. This entry is derived from a study of STAT5B mutations in CD4+ large granular lymphocyte leukemia. Study-wide context: The CDR3 'QG' motif was associated with a particular HLA allele among healthy donors.

This clonotype originated in a human donor in good health. Input material: CD4+ T cells from blood buffy coats.

CDR3 loop: CASSRTEGLSGSYEQYF. Written as DNA, the CDR3 is TGCGCCAGCAGTCGGACCGAGGGACTGTCTGGGTCCTACGAGCAGTACTTC. V usage is TRBV23-1 and J usage is TRBJ2-7; D is possibly TRBD2 (6 bases). TRBV23-1 falls under the ORF class, with uncertain function. V gave up 4 bases and J gave up 1 base, with 20 bases separating them. This CDR3 region has 17 residues.